Presented here are 26 T cell receptor beta chains from one specimen sequenced in a study of cytotoxic CD8 clonotypes in ibrutinib-treated CLL (dated by TCRdb to about 2021). The time point label corresponds to: more than 10 months on ibrutinib. Libraries came from the immunoSEQ multiplex PCR assay. TCRdb stores this immuneACCESS table with in-frame sequences only. Part of the clones is absent; in the studies checked, under half of the shortfall reflects unresolved V genes, and no reason is known for the rest. The sample profile shows 110,000 to 150,000 clones; around 80% of them were found once. The ten largest make up 10% to 15% of the sample. The specimen was PBMCs, collected after 12 months of ibrutinib treatment. These receptors came from a human donor with chronic lymphocytic leukemia.

This sequence joins TRBV4-3 and TRBJ2-7; 7 nucleotides agree with TRBD1. Per the germline V gene, CDR1 is LGHNA and CDR2 is YSLEER. Losses at the gene ends were 2 bases for V and 2 bases for J; bases not matched to a gene: 12. This CDR3 has 17 residues. CDR3 DNA sequence: TGCGCCAGCAGCCAATCGGCTACAGGGGAACCGACCTACGAGCAGTACTTC. This gives the protein CASSQSATGEPTYEQYF.

This clone was observed once. The chain is built from TRBV4-1 and TRBJ1-4; possibly TRBD1 for D (5 bases). This CDR3 has 14 amino acids. The germline CDR1 and CDR2 sequences are MGHRA and YSYEKL. V was shortened by 4 bases and J by 2 bases, with 8 bases between the two germline ends. The CDR3 DNA sequence: TGCGCCAGCAGCCCGGGGGTTACTAATGAAAAACTGTTTTTT. This translates into CASSPGVTNEKLFF.

The V gene is TRBV7-8, the J gene TRBJ2-5; 10 bases fit TRBD2. Germline V gives CDR1 SGHVS, CDR2 FQNEAQ. CDR3 length: 14 amino acids. The J segment lost 7 bases and the V segment lost 6 bases, leaving 8 bases of the junction unmatched. In DNA, the CDR3 is TGTGCCAGCAGTCCTAGCGGGAGTGCTGGGACCCAGTACTTC. Protein sequence: CASSPSGSAGTQYF.

The V gene is TRBV2, the J gene TRBJ2-1; 9 bases agree with TRBD2. The trim removed 10 bases at V and 7 bases at J, leaving 11 bases unmatched. This CDR3 is built from 14 residues. Germline assignment: CDR1 SNHLY and CDR2 FYNNEI. In DNA form, the CDR3 reads TGTGCCACGGGAGTAGCGGGAGTTGTTAATGAGCAGTTCTTC. As protein: CATGVAGVVNEQFF.

V usage is TRBV29-1 and J usage is TRBJ2-7; the D gene is possibly TRBD2 (5 bases). The CDR3 length is 17 residues. Deletions cut 4 bases from V and 2 bases from J, with 24 bases between. Germline V CDR1 and CDR2: SQVTM, ANQGSEA. CDR3 amino acids: CSVGIMLRRRLTYEQYF. In DNA form, the CDR3 reads TGCAGCGTTGGGATTATGCTAAGGCGGAGACTAACCTACGAGCAGTACTTC.

CDR3 DNA: TGCGCCAGCAACCCGACTAGCGGCCTGACAGATACGCAGTATTTT. Protein product: CASNPTSGLTDTQYF. This chain uses TRBV5-1 with TRBJ2-3; TRBD2 matches 9 bases. The CDR3 is 15 residues long. The trim removed 6 bases at V and 3 bases at J, leaving 8 bases unmatched. The germline CDR1 and CDR2 sequences are SGHRS and YFSETQ.

This clone was detected once. The chain carries TRBV28 and TRBJ1-2, with D possibly TRBD1 on 6 matching bases. Trimming removed 7 bases at V and 2 bases at J, with 23 bases between. Germline V CDR1 and CDR2: MDHEN, SYDVKM. This CDR3 has 17 amino acids. DNA of the CDR3: TGTGCCAGCATCTCTACCGGGGCGGGGCAGGGGAACTATGGCTACACCTTC. Its protein product is CASISTGAGQGNYGYTF.

This chain connects TRBV18 to TRBJ2-1, with D unresolved. The V gene's germline CDR1 is KGHSH and CDR2 LQKENI. Trimming cost V 3 bases and J 1 base, with 4 bases left between them. This CDR3 region has 13 residues. CDR3 protein: CASSPPSYNEQFF. The DNA of the CDR3 is TGTGCCAGCTCACCCCCATCCTACAATGAGCAGTTCTTC.

This rearrangement joins TRBV7-2 to TRBJ1-1, with a weak D call TRBD1 (5 bases). The CDR3 extends over 15 amino acids. The germline CDR1 and CDR2 sequences are SGHTA and FQGNSA. Trimming left V 5 bases short and J 1 base short, with 14 bases between. The CDR3 region is CASSPGRGRNTEAFF. CDR3 in DNA: TGTGCCAGCAGCCCAGGCCGGGGGAGGAACACTGAAGCTTTCTTT.

The chain uses TRBV29-1 and TRBJ2-1; TRBD1 aligns across 8 bases. Germline V CDR1 and CDR2: SQVTM, ANQGSEA. CDR3 length: 15 amino acids. V lost 4 bases to trimming and J lost 0 bases; unmatched junction nucleotides: 5. CDR3 amino acids: CSVGTGTVSYNEQFF. The CDR3 nucleotides are TGCAGCGTTGGGACAGGGACGGTCTCCTACAATGAGCAGTTCTTC.

The V gene is TRBV9, the J gene TRBJ2-1; a possible D gene is TRBD1 (5 bases). The germline gives CDR1 SGDLS, CDR2 YYNGEE. V was shortened by 4 bases and J by 6 bases, with 17 bases between the two germline ends. The CDR3 contains 15 residues. In DNA, the CDR3 is TGTGCCAGCAGCACAGGAACCCTGTGGGGCAATGAGCAGTTCTTC. Amino acids: CASSTGTLWGNEQFF. The full variable domain, with the rest looked up from reference TRBV9 and TRBJ2-1, is DSGVTQTPKHLITATGQRVTLRCSPRSGDLSVYWYQQSLDQGLQFLIQYYNGEERAKGNILERFSAQQFPDLHSELNLSSLELGDSALYFCASSTGTLWGNEQFFGPGTRLTVL.

This clone was seen only a few times. The chain employs TRBV4-2 and TRBJ2-1; perhaps D is TRBD1 or TRBD2 (6 bases each). CDR1 is LGHNA, CDR2 YNFKEQ, per germline. This CDR3 is 13 amino acids long. The germline V and J ends were trimmed by 2 bases and 9 bases, with 11 bases remaining between them. The CDR3 region has the DNA TGTGCCAGCAGCCAATTCAAGGGGGGTGAGCAGTTCTTC. It codes for CASSQFKGGEQFF.

V usage is TRBV30 and J usage is TRBJ2-1, with 8 bases matching TRBD1. The V gene end was trimmed by 2 bases and the J gene end by 6 bases; junction bases not matched to a gene: 6. The CDR3 loop spans 14 amino acids. The germline CDR1 and CDR2 sequences are GTSNPN and SVGIG (reference sequence). The CDR3 reads CAWSSGQGPNEQFF. The DNA of the CDR3 is TGTGCCTGGAGTTCAGGACAGGGTCCCAATGAGCAGTTCTTC.

This chain uses TRBV6-1 with TRBJ1-5; maybe TRBD1 (5 bases). The V gene's germline CDR1 is MNHNS and CDR2 SASEGT. Trimming pared 4 bases from V and 5 bases from J, leaving 9 bases between. There are 13 residues in the CDR3. Here the CDR3 DNA reads TGTGCCAGCAGTGTAGACAGTTATCAGCCCCAGCATTTT. It yields the protein CASSVDSYQPQHF.

The J gene is TRBJ1-2, the V gene TRBV18, with TRBD1 matching over 7 bases. V lost 3 bases and J lost 3; bases outside the gene matches: 7. CDR1 is KGHSH and CDR2 is LQKENI in the germline V gene. This CDR3 region has 15 residues. CDR3 DNA: TGTGCCAGCTCACCGGCTCAGGGGGGTGACTATGGCTACACCTTC. Translating gives CASSPAQGGDYGYTF. Drawing the rest from reference TRBV18 and TRBJ1-2, the complete variable domain is NAGVMQNPRHLVRRRGQEARLRCSPMKGHSHVYWYRQLPEEGLKFMVYLQKENIIDESGMPKERFSAEFPKEGPSILRIQQVVRGDSAAYFCASSPAQGGDYGYTFGSGTRLTVV.

The CDR3 loop reads CASSPGTGVYGYTF. The DNA of the CDR3 is TGTGCCAGCTCACCAGGGACAGGGGTCTATGGCTACACCTTC. The chain couples TRBV18 to TRBJ1-2, with 10 bases matching TRBD1. Germline V CDR1 and CDR2: KGHSH, LQKENI. The V and J ends lost 2 bases and 4 bases, in that order; junction bases with no gene match: 1. The CDR3 spans 14 residues.

The chain links TRBV18 to TRBJ2-2; D perhaps matches TRBD2 (5 bases). This CDR3 has 14 residues. With 5 bases removed from V and 5 bases from J, the gap between germline ends came to 12 bases. CDR1 and CDR2 from the germline V gene are KGHSH and LQKENI. This CDR3 is CASSARDGTGELFF. CDR3 coding DNA: TGTGCCAGCTCAGCGAGGGATGGGACCGGGGAGCTGTTTTTT.

This chain connects TRBV20-1 to TRBJ2-5; no clear D gene. The CDR3 consists of 10 residues. Between the trimmed V and J ends, which lost 6 bases and 4 bases, there was a span of 6 bases. CDR1 and CDR2 (germline): DFQATT, SNEGSKA (reference sequence). Written as DNA, the CDR3 is TGCAGTGCGGCATCAGAGACCCAGTACTTC. Encoded protein: CSAASETQYF.

V gene TRBV30 combines with J gene TRBJ2-1; D could derive from TRBD1 or TRBD2 (5 bases each). The CDR3 loop spans 14 amino acids. The germline gives CDR1 GTSNPN, CDR2 SVGIG (reference sequence). Trimming shortened V by 4 bases and J by 4 bases, and 14 bases separated the two germline ends. The CDR3 nucleotides read TGTGCCTGGACGAGGGGTTTTCTATACAATGAGCAGTTCTTC. Translating it yields CAWTRGFLYNEQFF.

This rearrangement joins TRBV30 to TRBJ2-2; TRBD1 might be the D (5 bases). In germline, CDR1 is GTSNPN, CDR2 SVGIG (reference sequence). The CDR3 consists of 14 residues. V lost 0 bases to trimming and J lost 4 bases, with 9 bases between them. The CDR3 sequence is CAWSVLRATGELFF. DNA of the CDR3: TGTGCCTGGAGTGTACTCAGGGCCACCGGGGAGCTGTTTTTT.

The gene calls are TRBV27 and TRBJ1-1; weak D call: TRBD1 (5 bases). The germline V and J ends were trimmed by 5 bases and 11 bases, with 18 bases remaining between them. The germline gives CDR1 MNHEY, CDR2 SMNVEV (reference sequence). CDR3 length: 13 amino acids. In nucleotides, the CDR3 is TGTGCCAGCAGTCCCTACTTTGCAGGGATTGCTTTCTTT. The encoded protein is CASSPYFAGIAFF.

The gene calls are TRBV11-2 and TRBJ1-2; D is uncertain. The ends were cut back, 4 bases at V and 4 bases at J, with 7 bases in the middle. Germline V gene lookup returns CDR1 SGHAT and CDR2 FQNNGV. The CDR3 has 12 residues. The CDR3 reads CASSSGVYGYTF. The CDR3 nucleotides are TGTGCCAGCAGCTCTGGGGTCTATGGCTACACCTTC.

The chain uses TRBV7-9 and TRBJ1-3, with a tentative D call TRBD1 (5 bases). The CDR3 length is 17 residues. Trimming removed 4 bases at V and 0 bases at J, with 16 bases between. Germline loops: CDR1 SEHNR, CDR2 FQNEAQ (reference sequence). CDR3 sequence: CASSSPLGQGSGNTIYF. CDR3 bases: TGTGCCAGCAGCTCACCTTTGGGGCAGGGCTCTGGAAACACCATATATTTT.

The chain combines TRBV7-8 with TRBJ1-1; no firm D call. The CDR3 loop spans 13 amino acids. Germline V gene lookup returns CDR1 SGHVS and CDR2 FQNEAQ. Deletions cut 5 bases from V and 2 bases from J, with 9 bases between. CDR3 DNA: TGTGCCAGCAGCGCGTGGGAAAACACTGAAGCTTTCTTT. Translated: CASSAWENTEAFF.

This clone was detected only a few times. The chain joins TRBV6-1 to TRBJ2-1; D gene ambiguous. Germline CDR1 and CDR2: MNHNS and SASEGT. The CDR3 covers 15 residues. Trimming stripped 2 bases from V and 0 bases from J, with 8 bases between. CDR3 sequence (DNA): TGTGCCAGCAGTGAAATGGGCGACTCCTACAATGAGCAGTTCTTC. It translates to CASSEMGDSYNEQFF.

This chain connects TRBV5-4 to TRBJ2-7; D possibly matches TRBD1 or TRBD2 (5 bases each). The V gene lost 4 bases and the J gene lost 7 bases, with 24 bases spanning the gap. This CDR3 has 16 residues. In germline, CDR1 is SGHNT, CDR2 YYREEE (reference sequence). The CDR3 bases are TGTGCCAGCAGCATGTCTTCGGGGCTTAATAAGGAAGAGCAGTACTTC. Its protein product is CASSMSSGLNKEEQYF.